This T cell receptor (beta chain) was sequenced in a study of T cell responses to AZD1222 COVID-19 vaccine. The CDR3 loop spans 14 amino acids. CDR1 is MNHEY, CDR2 SVGAGI, per germline. V was clipped by 6 bases and J by 8 bases, with 19 bases between them. Of note for this clone: What it binds is unknown.

TCRdb keeps only in-frame clones here, not all; method: immunoSEQ multiplex PCR. Of some 150,000 clones listed, about 91% are singletons. Findings and limits, study-wide: Recipients of AZD1222 seropositive at baseline numbered only 5 to 7. After two AZD1222 doses, spike-specific TCR breadth and depth rose versus day 0. Mostly white British, mostly female donors; authors suggested clonal diversity may be underestimated. Regions 160-218 and 743-854 dominated among vaccine-associated CD4 TCRs spanning spike.

This TCR came from an adult in good health. Specimen: peripheral blood, collected on day 0 of AZD1222 vaccination. The rearrangement uses TRBV6-5 and TRBJ1-2; a possible D gene is TRBD1 (6 bases). CDR3: CASRDSKLSVGYTF. In DNA, the CDR3 is TGTGCCAGCAGGGACAGTAAGCTTTCGGTCGGCTACACCTTC.